This TCR beta chain came from a study of immune heterogeneity within non-small cell lung tumors. Study-wide results and limits: Although only moderate, the correlation of local T-cell clonality with local tumor mutational burden was significant (R about 0.37). Identical dominant CDR3 beta clonotypes recurred across tumor sites within a patient, alongside site-unique high-frequency clones.

The CDR3 covers 16 residues. The V gene's germline CDR1 is MDHEN and CDR2 SYDVKM. V was pared by 0 bases and J by 5 bases, with 15 bases between. Amplification of TCR beta CDR3 was performed by multiplex PCR with 32 V and 13 J primers. Using its own MiXCR run on the multiplex PCR reads, TCRdb lists one record per CDR3 protein. The repertoire holds 20,000 to 25,000 distinct CDR3 sequences, 28% seen once, with roughly 4% in the top ten. Template material for each sample was roughly 600 ng of bulk tumor genomic DNA. Biopsy collection occurred during surgery, with several far-apart biopsies per primary tumor. Patients with untreated, newly diagnosed non-small cell lung cancer underwent curative surgery. This clonotype has a count of ten or more. The antigen remains undetermined.

The receptor comes from a man between 40 and 49 years old with non-small cell lung cancer. The J gene is TRBJ2-3, the V gene TRBV28; D perhaps matches TRBD2 (6 bases). The sequenced material came from lung tumor tissue. The CDR3 DNA reads TGTGCCAGCAGTTTATGGGGGAGGACCTTTGAAGATACGCAGTATTTT. Encoded protein: CASSLWGRTFEDTQYF.